The entry that follows covers one T cell receptor beta chain sequence. In the authors' workflow: Nucleated cell counts were estimated from reference gene primer amplification. Profiled with immunoSEQ multiplex PCR; TCRdb holds only in-frame clones, not every one. V and J calls and clone size are copied from that table; D and trimming were computed from the DNA. The data hold around 80,000 clones, with over 80% observed a single time. CDR1 is KGHSH and CDR2 is LQKENI in the germline V gene. This CDR3 has 15 residues. V lost 3 bases, J lost 4 bases, and 13 bases lay in between. The record originates from a study of blood T cell repertoires in COVID-19. Study context: The United States, Italy and Spain provided the acute and convalescent COVID-19 samples. PBMCs, B-cell-depleted T cells, or T cells provided the cDNA or gDNA that made up the material.

V and J are TRBV18 and TRBJ2-1, with D maybe TRBD1 (5 bases). The clonotype was recovered from a woman aged 80 or older with acute or convalescent COVID-19. The sample was peripheral blood. CDR3 protein: CASSPGVGAYNEQFF. The DNA of the CDR3 is TGTGCCAGCTCACCTGGGGTTGGGGCTTACAATGAGCAGTTCTTC.